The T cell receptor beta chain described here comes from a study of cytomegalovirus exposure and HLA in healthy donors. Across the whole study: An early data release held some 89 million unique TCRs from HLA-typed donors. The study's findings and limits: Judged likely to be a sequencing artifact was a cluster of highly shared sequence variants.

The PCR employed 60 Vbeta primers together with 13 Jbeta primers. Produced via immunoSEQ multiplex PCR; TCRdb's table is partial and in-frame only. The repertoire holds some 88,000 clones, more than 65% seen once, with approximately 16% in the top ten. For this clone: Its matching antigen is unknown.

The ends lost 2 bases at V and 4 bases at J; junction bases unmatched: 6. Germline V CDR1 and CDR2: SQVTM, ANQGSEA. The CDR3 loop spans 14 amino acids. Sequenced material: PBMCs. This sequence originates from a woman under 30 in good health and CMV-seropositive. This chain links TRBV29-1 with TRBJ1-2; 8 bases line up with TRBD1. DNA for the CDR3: TGCAGCGTTGAACTCAACACAGGGGGCTATGGCTACACCTTC. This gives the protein CSVELNTGGYGYTF.